In this sample, the clone carrying this T cell receptor (beta chain) turned up a few times. V lost 5 bases and J 5 bases, leaving 12 bases between the germline ends. This CDR3 comprises 13 residues. The germline CDR1 and CDR2 sequences are SGHTA and FQGTGA. The sample belongs to a study of glioma-infiltrating T cells after dendritic cell vaccination. Turning to the study itself: Monocyte-derived dendritic cells, cultured seven days with IL-4 and GM-CSF, were pulsed with autologous tumor lysate. At biweekly intervals, patients got three intradermal dendritic cell vaccine injections.

Produced via immunoSEQ multiplex PCR; TCRdb's table is partial and in-frame only. The table includes more than 100,000 clones, around 81% detected once. The sequence derives from a human donor with glioblastoma. The chain couples TRBV7-3 to TRBJ1-2; the D gene is possibly TRBD1 (6 bases). Sample: blood, taken before dendritic cell vaccination. The CDR3, as DNA: TGTGCCAGCAGCACTTCAACAGGGTATGGCTACACCTTC. Its protein is CASSTSTGYGYTF.